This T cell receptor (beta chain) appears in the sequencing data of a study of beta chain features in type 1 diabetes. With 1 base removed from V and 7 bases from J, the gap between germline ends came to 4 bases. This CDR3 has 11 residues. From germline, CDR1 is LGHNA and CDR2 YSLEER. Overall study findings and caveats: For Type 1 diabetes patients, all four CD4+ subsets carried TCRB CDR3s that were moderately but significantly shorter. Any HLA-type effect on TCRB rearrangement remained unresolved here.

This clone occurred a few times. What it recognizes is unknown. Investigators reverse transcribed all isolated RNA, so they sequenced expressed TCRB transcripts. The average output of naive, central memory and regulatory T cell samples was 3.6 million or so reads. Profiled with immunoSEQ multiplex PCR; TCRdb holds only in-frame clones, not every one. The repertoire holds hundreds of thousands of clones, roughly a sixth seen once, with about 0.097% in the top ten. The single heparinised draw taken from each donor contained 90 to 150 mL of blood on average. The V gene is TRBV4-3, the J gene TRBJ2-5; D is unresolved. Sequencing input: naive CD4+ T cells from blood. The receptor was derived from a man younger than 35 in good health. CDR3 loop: CASSQAGTQYF. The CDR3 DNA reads TGCGCCAGCAGCCAAGCTGGGACCCAGTACTTC.